What follows are 24 T cell receptor beta chains derived from one specimen sequenced in a study of T cell responses to AZD1222 COVID-19 vaccine. Sequenced by immunoSEQ multiplex PCR; TCRdb stores in-frame clones only, minus some. Altogether tens of thousands of clones are present, less than 85% being singletons, with the ten largest covering 3% to 5%. Sequences were derived from peripheral blood, sampled on day 0 of AZD1222 vaccination. All receptors derive from an adult in good health.

The V call is TRBV3-1 (or the pseudogene TRBV3-2), the J call TRBJ2-1; D gene ambiguous. V shed 1 base and J shed 0 bases, with 7 bases lying between them. CDR1 and CDR2 from the germline V gene are LGHDT and YNNKEL (reference sequence). The CDR3 totals 15 residues. CDR3 in amino acids: CASSQALSSYNEQFF. The CDR3 DNA reads as TGTGCCAGCAGCCAAGCCTTGAGCTCCTACAATGAGCAGTTCTTC.

The rearrangement joins TRBV28 to TRBJ1-5, with D maybe TRBD1 (5 bases). V was pared by 4 bases and J by 5 bases, with 15 bases between. Germline V gives CDR1 MDHEN, CDR2 SYDVKM. CDR3 size: 15 residues. The CDR3 here is CASSSRDRGDQPQHF. CDR3 in DNA: TGTGCCAGCAGTTCCAGGGACCGGGGGGATCAGCCCCAGCATTTT.

J is TRBJ2-7 and V is TRBV2; D might be TRBD2 (5 bases). The ends were cut back, 6 bases at V and 7 bases at J, with 19 bases in the middle. Looked up from germline, CDR1 is SNHLY and CDR2 is FYNNEI. The CDR3 length is 14 residues. CDR3 protein: CASRKDGPRGEQYF. DNA for the CDR3: TGTGCCAGCAGGAAGGACGGTCCCAGAGGGGAGCAGTACTTC.

The genes are TRBV3-1 (or the pseudogene TRBV3-2) and TRBJ1-1; D might be TRBD1 (6 bases). Germline CDR1 reads LGHDT; CDR2 reads YNNKEL (reference sequence). The V and J ends lost 8 bases and 1 base respectively, with 14 bases between them. The CDR3 covers 14 residues. CDR3 sequence: CASLGGTQNTEAFF. As DNA, the CDR3 is TGTGCCAGCCTTGGAGGGACACAGAACACTGAAGCTTTCTTT.

The chain joins TRBV19 to TRBJ2-3; D gene ambiguous. The CDR3 is made up of 11 amino acids. V was pared by 10 bases and J by 6 bases, with 11 bases between. CDR1 is LNHDA and CDR2 is SQIVND in the germline V gene (reference sequence). CDR3 nucleotides: TGTGCCACCAACCTGGGGGATACGCAGTATTTT. Translated, it gives CATNLGDTQYF.

The chain joins TRBV14 to TRBJ1-6; 7 positions agree with TRBD1. There are 13 residues in the CDR3. Germline V gene lookup returns CDR1 SGHDN and CDR2 FVKESK. The ends lost 4 bases at V and 6 bases at J; junction bases unmatched: 0. DNA for the CDR3: TGTGCCAGCAGCCGGGACAGTAATTCACCCCTCCACTTT. It is translated as CASSRDSNSPLHF.

This clone was picked up one time. V and J are TRBV28 and TRBJ1-6, with a tentative D call TRBD1 (5 bases). CDR3 size: 15 residues. The germline V and J ends were trimmed by 10 bases and 3 bases, with 16 bases remaining between them. Germline CDR1 and CDR2: MDHEN and SYDVKM. The CDR3 is CATAGGIGYNSPLHF. For the CDR3, the DNA is TGTGCCACGGCGGGGGGAATAGGCTATAATTCACCCCTCCACTTT.

This clone was observed a handful of times. The chain employs TRBV5-4 and TRBJ2-6; D not resolved. The CDR3 totals 15 residues. Germline-derived CDR1 and CDR2 are SGHNT and YYREEE (reference sequence). V was shortened by 2 bases and J by 0 bases, with 6 bases between the two germline ends. The CDR3 coding sequence is TGTGCCAGCAGCTTTCCGGACTCTGGGGCCAACGTCCTGACTTTC. This translates into CASSFPDSGANVLTF. Based on the CDR3 plus reference TRBV5-4 and TRBJ2-6, the full variable domain is ETGVTQSPTHLIKTRGQQVTLRCSSQSGHNTVSWYQQALGQGPQFIFQYYREEENGRGNFPPRFSGLQFPNYSSELNVNALELDDSALYLCASSFPDSGANVLTFGAGSRLTVL.

This clone turned up a few times. V usage is TRBV19 and J usage is TRBJ1-1; 8 bases are a match to TRBD1. This CDR3 is built from 13 residues. Trimming cost V 7 bases and J 1 base; bases outside gene matches: 2. From germline, CDR1 is LNHDA and CDR2 SQIVND (reference sequence). CDR3 DNA sequence: TGTGCCAGTAAGGACAGGGAGAACACTGAAGCTTTCTTT. As protein: CASKDRENTEAFF.

The chain has TRBV7-2 and TRBJ2-1; TRBD2 matches 9 bases. V shed 4 bases and J 10 bases; nucleotides not matched to a gene: 17. Germline CDR1 and CDR2: SGHTA and FQGNSA. The CDR3 sequence is 17 residues long. For the CDR3, the DNA is TGTGCCAGCAGCTACAAAGCGGGTAGCGGGGGAGAAGGGGAGCAGTTCTTC. Its protein product is CASSYKAGSGGEGEQFF. Full variable domain (remainder filled in from reference TRBV7-2 and TRBJ2-1): GAGVSQSPSNKVTEKGKDVELRCDPISGHTALYWYRQSLGQGLEFLIYFQGNSAPDKSGLPSDRFSAERTGGSVSTLTIQRTQQEDSAVYLCASSYKAGSGGEGEQFFGPGTRLTVL.

The chain carries TRBV18 and TRBJ1-2; D is perhaps TRBD1 (5 bases). Trimming cost V 2 bases and J 4 bases, with 11 bases left between them. The CDR3 has 14 residues. The germline V gene encodes CDR1 KGHSH and CDR2 LQKENI. DNA of the CDR3: TGTGCCAGCTCACCAAATCCGGGGACCTATGGCTACACCTTC. It translates to CASSPNPGTYGYTF.

The chain combines TRBV4-3 with TRBJ2-6; 12 bases map to TRBD1. The CDR3 length is 18 residues. The V and J ends lost 4 bases and 3 bases, in that order; junction bases with no gene match: 7. Germline V gene sequence: CDR1 LGHNA, CDR2 YSLEER. The CDR3: CASSPGQGALLGANVLTF. For the CDR3, the DNA is TGCGCCAGCAGCCCGGGACAGGGGGCGCTTCTTGGGGCCAACGTCCTGACTTTC.

The genes are TRBV11-2 and TRBJ1-1; D is ambiguous. V shed 5 bases and J shed 0 bases, with 16 bases lying between them. Germline assignment: CDR1 SGHAT and CDR2 FQNNGV. The CDR3 has 16 residues. This CDR3 is CASSQGARTMNTEAFF. In DNA, the CDR3 is TGTGCCAGCAGCCAAGGAGCCCGTACAATGAACACTGAAGCTTTCTTT.

The chain uses TRBV4-3 and TRBJ2-6; no reliable D call. The CDR3 has 16 residues. V was pared by 1 base and J by 2 bases, with 9 bases between. Germline lookup yields CDR1 LGHNA and CDR2 YSLEER. This CDR3 reads CASSQVTRPGANVLTF. The CDR3 DNA reads as TGCGCCAGCAGCCAAGTAACCAGGCCTGGGGCCAACGTCCTGACTTTC.

For the CDR3, the DNA is TGTGCCAGTAGGAACAACGGACAGGGAACTTCACCCCTCCACTTT. Protein product: CASRNNGQGTSPLHF. This chain connects TRBV19 to TRBJ1-6, with 8 bases that match TRBD1. This CDR3 comprises 15 residues. Germline CDR1 LNHDA, CDR2 SQIVND (reference sequence). Germline trimming cut 6 bases from V and 9 bases from J; bases unmatched to any gene: 10.

This chain connects TRBV24-1 to TRBJ2-1; 7 nucleotides agree with TRBD2. The germline V gene has CDR1 KGHDR and CDR2 SFDVKD. The CDR3 runs to 12 residues. After removal of 5 bases from V and 10 bases from J, the junction contained 4 bases not matched to a gene. In nucleotides, the CDR3 is TGTGCCACCAGTGGACTAGCCTGGGAGCAGTTCTTC. It yields the protein CATSGLAWEQFF.

The chain combines TRBV28 with TRBJ1-4; perhaps TRBD1 as D (5 bases). The CDR3 runs to 11 residues. The germline V gene encodes CDR1 MDHEN and CDR2 SYDVKM. Between the trimmed V and J ends, which lost 7 bases and 11 bases, there was a span of 11 bases. As DNA, the CDR3 is TGTGCCAGCAAGGGGACGACTAAACTGTTTTTT. Its protein product is CASKGTTKLFF.

The V and J genes are TRBV28 and TRBJ2-7; 9 nucleotides agree with TRBD1. V lost 4 bases, J lost 3 bases, and 10 bases stayed unmatched. Germline lookup yields CDR1 MDHEN and CDR2 SYDVKM. The CDR3 covers 16 residues. This CDR3 is CASSSPGTGINYEQYF. The CDR3 DNA reads TGTGCCAGCAGTTCCCCCGGGACAGGGATAAACTACGAGCAGTACTTC. Supplemented by reference TRBV28 and TRBJ2-7, the full variable domain reads DVKVTQSSRYLVKRTGEKVFLECVQDMDHENMFWYRQDPGLGLRLIYFSYDVKMKEKGDIPEGYSVSREKKERFSLILESASTNQTSMYLCASSSPGTGINYEQYFGPGTRLTVT.

The chain has TRBV11-3 and TRBJ2-1; 7 bases match TRBD1. Germline-derived CDR1 and CDR2 are SGHNT and YENEEA. The V segment lost 1 base and the J segment 12 bases; nucleotides outside the gene matches: 6. The CDR3 sequence is 13 residues long. The CDR3 is CASSLGVGGGQFF. CDR3 sequence (DNA): TGTGCCAGCAGCTTAGGGGTAGGGGGCGGGCAGTTCTTC.

The chain employs TRBV5-8 and TRBJ2-7; D uncertain. This CDR3 contains 15 residues. Per germline, CDR1 SGHTS and CDR2 YDEGEE. Trimming pared 0 bases from V and 0 bases from J, leaving 10 bases between. CDR3 DNA: TGTGCCAGCAGCTTGGTACCGCCTAGCTCCTACGAGCAGTACTTC. It yields the protein CASSLVPPSSYEQYF.

The chain joins TRBV19 to TRBJ2-2; TRBD2 matches 7 bases. Trimming cost V 6 bases and J 1 base; bases outside gene matches: 2. The CDR3 runs to 14 residues. The germline V gene encodes CDR1 LNHDA and CDR2 SQIVND (reference sequence). CDR3 protein: CASRTSMNTGELFF. For the CDR3, the DNA is TGTGCCAGTAGGACTAGCATGAACACCGGGGAGCTGTTTTTT.

The V call is TRBV7-2, the J call TRBJ1-3; D is unresolved. V gave up 2 bases and J gave up 0 bases, with 8 bases separating them. There are 15 residues in the CDR3. CDR1 and CDR2 (germline): SGHTA, FQGNSA. CDR3 DNA: TGTGCCAGCAGCTTAAGCGGGGACTCTGGAAACACCATATATTTT. This translates into CASSLSGDSGNTIYF.

This chain uses TRBV5-3 with TRBJ1-5; D gene ambiguous. TRBV5-3 falls under the ORF class, with uncertain function. The CDR3 spans 12 residues. V lost 6 bases and J 4 bases, leaving 8 bases between the germline ends. The CDR3 sequence: CARTYPNQPQHF. The CDR3 DNA is TGTGCCAGAACCTACCCGAATCAGCCCCAGCATTTT.

V and J are TRBV30 and TRBJ1-1, with unresolved D. Per germline, CDR1 GTSNPN and CDR2 SVGIG (reference sequence). The CDR3 length is 13 residues. V was trimmed by 3 bases and J by 4 bases, leaving 12 bases between them. The CDR3 spells CAWSPARFTEAFF. As DNA, the CDR3 is TGTGCCTGGAGCCCCGCTAGATTCACTGAAGCTTTCTTT. The full variable domain, with the rest looked up from reference TRBV30 and TRBJ1-1, is SQTIHQWPATLVQPVGSPLSLECTVEGTSNPNLYWYRQAAGRGLQLLFYSVGIGQISSEVPQNLSASRPQDRQFILSSKKLLLSDSGFYLCAWSPARFTEAFFGQGTRLTVV.